The 7 T cell receptor beta chains in this list originate from one sample, sequenced in a study of blood T cell repertoires in COVID-19. Using immunoSEQ multiplex PCR, the repertoire was profiled, and TCRdb retains in-frame clones only, with some absent. The sample records under 150,000 clones, approximately 80% being singletons. Source material: PBMCs or T cells enriched from blood (not recorded which). These receptors originate from a woman between 40 and 50 years old who had recovered from COVID-19.

This clone was seen a few times. Other DNA sequences of this sample code for an identical CDR3. CDR3 in amino acids: CASSYPRTEAFF. The CDR3 DNA sequence: TGTGCCAGCAGCTACCCCAGGACTGAAGCTTTCTTT. The chain couples TRBV12-3 or TRBV12-4 to TRBJ1-1, with unresolved D. This CDR3 comprises 12 residues. Trimming shortened V by 6 bases and J by 5 bases, and 10 bases separated the two germline ends.

This rearrangement joins TRBV7-2 to TRBJ2-1; 12 bases map to TRBD2. The V gene's germline CDR1 is SGHTA and CDR2 FQGNSA. Trimming took 5 bases from V and 3 from J; bases not matched to a gene: 8. This CDR3 is built from 17 residues. The chain's CDR3 is CASSHTSGGINYNEQFF. The CDR3 nucleotides read TGTGCCAGCAGCCATACTAGCGGGGGGATAAACTACAATGAGCAGTTCTTC.

The chain carries TRBV11-2 and TRBJ1-5; tentative D call: TRBD1 (6 bases). Germline V gene sequence: CDR1 SGHAT, CDR2 FQNNGV. Trimming left V 5 bases short and J 5 bases short, with 13 bases between. This CDR3 spans 14 amino acids. The CDR3 nucleotides read TGTGCCAGCAGCCCAACAGGGAACTATCAGCCCCAGCATTTT. Its translation is CASSPTGNYQPQHF.

V is TRBV2 and J is TRBJ1-2; D gene unclear. The CDR3 extends over 15 amino acids. V shed 5 bases and J shed 4 bases, with 17 bases lying between them. Germline assignment: CDR1 SNHLY and CDR2 FYNNEI. The CDR3 loop reads CASSFPSEGAYGYTF. CDR3 nucleotide sequence: TGTGCCAGCAGTTTTCCGTCGGAGGGAGCCTATGGCTACACCTTC. Together with reference TRBV2 and TRBJ1-2, the CDR3 gives the full variable domain: EPEVTQTPSHQVTQMGQEVILRCVPISNHLYFYWYRQILGQKVEFLVSFYNNEISEKSEIFDDQFSVERPDGSNFTLKIRSTKLEDSAMYFCASSFPSEGAYGYTFGSGTRLTVV.

The chain recombines TRBV4-1 with TRBJ2-5; D is uncertain. Trimming took off 2 bases at V and 2 bases at J, with 12 bases between the two ends. Germline assignment: CDR1 MGHRA and CDR2 YSYEKL. This CDR3 spans 15 amino acids. CDR3 sequence reads: CASSQTRDIQETQYF. CDR3 nucleotides: TGCGCCAGCAGCCAAACCCGCGACATTCAAGAGACCCAGTACTTC.

J is TRBJ2-5 and V is TRBV10-3, with 9 bases fitting TRBD1. Germline assignment: CDR1 ENHRY and CDR2 SYGVKD. Trimming took 5 bases from V and 5 from J; bases not matched to a gene: 3. This CDR3 contains 13 residues. CDR3 in amino acids: CAISLGQGETQYF. The CDR3 DNA follows: TGTGCCATCAGTCTCGGACAGGGGGAGACCCAGTACTTC.

This clone appeared a single time. The chain links TRBV29-1 to TRBJ2-2, with unresolved D. Germline V gene sequence: CDR1 SQVTM, CDR2 ANQGSEA. V shed 2 bases and J shed 1 base, with 14 bases lying between them. This CDR3 contains 16 residues. CDR3 DNA: TGCAGCGTTGAAATGAGAGGAGCCCTGAACACCGGGGAGCTGTTTTTT. The encoded protein is CSVEMRGALNTGELFF.